This TCR beta chain is drawn from a study of T cell responses to AZD1222 COVID-19 vaccine. About this clone itself: The target antigen is unknown.

The CDR3 runs 19 residues. The ends were cut back, 0 bases at V and 9 bases at J, with 27 bases in the middle. Germline V gene lookup returns CDR1 LGHNA and CDR2 YNFKEQ. Study-level points and caveats: Spike-specific TCR breadth and depth were elevated following two AZD1222 doses. Mapped onto spike, vaccine-associated CD4 TCRs spanned it and were dominant at 160-218 and 743-854. Possibly, clonal diversity was underestimated; donors were largely white British and included more females.

Assay used: immunoSEQ multiplex PCR; TCRdb lists only in-frame clones, some missing. Here the sample spans more than 85,000 clones, 91% being singletons. The TCR originated in an adult in good health. Sequences were derived from peripheral blood, sampled on day 0 of AZD1222 vaccination. V is TRBV4-2 and J is TRBJ1-5, with D uncertain. In DNA, the CDR3 is TGTGCCAGCAGCCAAGAACGAGAGGTAGGCAGCTACATCCTGTGGCCCCAGCATTTT. This sequence encodes CASSQEREVGSYILWPQHF.